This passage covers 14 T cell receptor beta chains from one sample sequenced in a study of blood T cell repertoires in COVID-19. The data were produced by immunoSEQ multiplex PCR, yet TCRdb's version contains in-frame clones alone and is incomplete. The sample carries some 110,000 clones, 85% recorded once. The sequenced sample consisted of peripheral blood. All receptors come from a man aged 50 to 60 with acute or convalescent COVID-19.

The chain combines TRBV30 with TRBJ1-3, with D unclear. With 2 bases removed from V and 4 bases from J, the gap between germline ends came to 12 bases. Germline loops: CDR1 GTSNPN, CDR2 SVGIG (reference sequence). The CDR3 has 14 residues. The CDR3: CAWSSAAGGNTIYF. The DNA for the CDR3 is TGTGCCTGGAGTTCAGCGGCCGGCGGAAACACCATATATTTT.

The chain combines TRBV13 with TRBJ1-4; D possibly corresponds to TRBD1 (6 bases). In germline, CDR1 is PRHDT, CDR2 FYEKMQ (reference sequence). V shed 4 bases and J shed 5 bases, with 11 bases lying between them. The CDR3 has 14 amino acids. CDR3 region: CASSSRGTNEKLFF. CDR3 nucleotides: TGTGCCAGCAGCTCCAGGGGCACAAATGAAAAACTGTTTTTT.

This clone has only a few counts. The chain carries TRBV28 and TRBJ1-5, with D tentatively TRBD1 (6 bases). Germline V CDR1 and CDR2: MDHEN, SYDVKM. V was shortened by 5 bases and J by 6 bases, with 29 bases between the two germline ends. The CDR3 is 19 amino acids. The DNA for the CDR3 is TGTGCCAGCAGTCCAATCTCGGGGACAAAGAATAACGATTTTCAGCCCCAGCATTTT. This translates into CASSPISGTKNNDFQPQHF.

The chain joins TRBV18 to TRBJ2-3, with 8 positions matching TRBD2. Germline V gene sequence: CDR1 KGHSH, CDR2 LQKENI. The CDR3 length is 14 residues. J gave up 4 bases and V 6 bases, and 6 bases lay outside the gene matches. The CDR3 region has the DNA TGTGCCAGCTCCCCGCGGGGGGCCCCAGATACGCAGTATTTT. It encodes CASSPRGAPDTQYF.

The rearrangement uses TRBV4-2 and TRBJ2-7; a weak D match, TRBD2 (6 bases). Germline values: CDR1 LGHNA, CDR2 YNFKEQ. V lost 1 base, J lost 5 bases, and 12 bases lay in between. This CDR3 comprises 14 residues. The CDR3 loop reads CASSQASVSHEQYF. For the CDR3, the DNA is TGTGCCAGCAGCCAAGCTAGCGTTTCCCACGAGCAGTACTTC.

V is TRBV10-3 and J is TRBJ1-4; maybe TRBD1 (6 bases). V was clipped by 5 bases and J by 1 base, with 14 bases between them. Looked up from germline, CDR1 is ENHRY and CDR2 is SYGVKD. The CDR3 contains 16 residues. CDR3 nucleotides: TGTGCCATCAGTAAAGGGACACCTCGAACTAATGAAAAACTGTTTTTT. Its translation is CAISKGTPRTNEKLFF.

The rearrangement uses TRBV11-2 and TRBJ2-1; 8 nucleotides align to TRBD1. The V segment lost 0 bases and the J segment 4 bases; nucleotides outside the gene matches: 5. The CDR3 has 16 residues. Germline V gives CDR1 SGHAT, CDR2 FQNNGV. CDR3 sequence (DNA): TGTGCCAGCAGCTTAGAAGACAGGGGTTTTTACAATGAGCAGTTCTTC. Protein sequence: CASSLEDRGFYNEQFF.

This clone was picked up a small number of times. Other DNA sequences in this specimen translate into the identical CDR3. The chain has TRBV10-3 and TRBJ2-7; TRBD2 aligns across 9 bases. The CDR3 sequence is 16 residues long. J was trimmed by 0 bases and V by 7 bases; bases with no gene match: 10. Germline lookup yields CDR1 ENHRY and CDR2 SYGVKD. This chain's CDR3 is CAIMATSGSSSYEQYF. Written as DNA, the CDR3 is TGTGCCATCATGGCGACTAGCGGTTCCAGCTCCTACGAGCAGTACTTC.

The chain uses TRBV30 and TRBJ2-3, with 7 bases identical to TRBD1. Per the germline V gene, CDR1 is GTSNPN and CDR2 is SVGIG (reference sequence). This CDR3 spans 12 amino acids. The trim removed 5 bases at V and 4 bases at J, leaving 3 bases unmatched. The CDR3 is CAWDQGADTQYF. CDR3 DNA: TGTGCCTGGGATCAGGGGGCAGATACGCAGTATTTT.

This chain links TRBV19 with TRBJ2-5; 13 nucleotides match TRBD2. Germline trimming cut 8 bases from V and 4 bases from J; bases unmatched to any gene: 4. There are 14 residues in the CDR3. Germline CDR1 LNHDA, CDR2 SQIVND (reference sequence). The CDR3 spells CASGRTSGRETQYF. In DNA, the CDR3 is TGTGCCAGTGGGCGGACTAGCGGGAGAGAGACCCAGTACTTC.

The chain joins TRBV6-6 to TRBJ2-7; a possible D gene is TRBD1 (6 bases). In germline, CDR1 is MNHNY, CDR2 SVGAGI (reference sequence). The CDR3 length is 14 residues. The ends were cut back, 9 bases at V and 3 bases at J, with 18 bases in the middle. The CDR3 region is CASKLRDKNYEQYF. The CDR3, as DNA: TGTGCCAGTAAACTCCGGGACAAAAACTACGAGCAGTACTTC.

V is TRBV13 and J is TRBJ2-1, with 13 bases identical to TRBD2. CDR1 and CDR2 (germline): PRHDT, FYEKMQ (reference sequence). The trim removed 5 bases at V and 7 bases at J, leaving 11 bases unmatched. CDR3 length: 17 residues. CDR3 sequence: CASSPLTSGGSGNEQFF. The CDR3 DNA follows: TGTGCCAGCAGCCCCTTGACTAGCGGGGGGTCGGGAAATGAGCAGTTCTTC.

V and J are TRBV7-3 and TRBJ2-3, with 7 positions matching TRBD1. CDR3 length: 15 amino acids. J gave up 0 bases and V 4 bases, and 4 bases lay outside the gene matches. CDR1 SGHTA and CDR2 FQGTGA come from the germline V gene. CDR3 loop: CASSSGTVSTDTQYF. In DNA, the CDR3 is TGTGCCAGCAGCTCAGGGACAGTAAGCACAGATACGCAGTATTTT.

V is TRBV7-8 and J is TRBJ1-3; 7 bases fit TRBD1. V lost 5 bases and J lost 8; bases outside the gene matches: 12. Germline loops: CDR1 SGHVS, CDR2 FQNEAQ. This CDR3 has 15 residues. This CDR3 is CASSVGYRGHDTIYF. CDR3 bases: TGTGCCAGCAGCGTTGGGTACAGGGGACACGACACCATATATTTT.